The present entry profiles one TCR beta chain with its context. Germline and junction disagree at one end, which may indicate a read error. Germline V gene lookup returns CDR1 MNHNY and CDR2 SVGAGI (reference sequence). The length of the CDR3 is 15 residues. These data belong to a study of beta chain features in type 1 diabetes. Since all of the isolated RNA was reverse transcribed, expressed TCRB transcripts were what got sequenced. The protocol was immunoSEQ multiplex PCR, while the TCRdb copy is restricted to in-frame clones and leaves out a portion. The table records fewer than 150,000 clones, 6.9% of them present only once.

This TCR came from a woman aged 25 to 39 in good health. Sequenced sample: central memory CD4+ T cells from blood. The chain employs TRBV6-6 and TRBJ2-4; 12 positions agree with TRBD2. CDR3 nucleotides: TGTGCCAGCAGTTCACGGACGTCTAGCGGGAGGGCCGGTGACTTC. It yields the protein CASSSRTSSGRAGDF.